One T cell receptor beta chain is described in this entry. Trimming removed 4 bases from V and 7 bases from J, with 17 bases in between. Germline-derived CDR1 and CDR2 are SGHRS and YFSETQ. The CDR3 consists of 15 residues. Authors' methods: Estimation of nucleated cell counts was performed using reference gene primer amplification. Here immunoSEQ multiplex PCR was the method, and the copy in TCRdb shows in-frame clones only, minus some. That table is the source of V, J and clone size, and D and trimming were worked out from the DNA. The table shows about 210,000 clones, with about 83% occurring only once. The record originates from a study of blood T cell repertoires in COVID-19. Overall study context: The cDNA or gDNA used as material had been derived from T cells, B-cell-depleted T cells, or PBMCs.

The sequence came from a woman aged 40 to 55 with active or convalescent COVID-19. The V call is TRBV5-1, the J call TRBJ1-4, with D perhaps matching TRBD1 (6 bases). Sequences were obtained from peripheral blood. CDR3 in DNA: TGCGCCAGCAGCGACCAGGGGACGGCGGGTGAAAAACTGTTTTTT. As protein: CASSDQGTAGEKLFF.